The present T cell receptor beta chain was sequenced within a study of regulatory T cells in long-lasting Graves disease. Arm-PCR of CDR3 regions and iRepertoire HTBI primers were the basis on which TCR beta libraries were built. Each CDR3 protein is one row after TCRdb ran MiXCR on the multiplex PCR reads. The data hold hundreds of thousands of distinct CDR3 sequences, with around 15% observed a single time. The time point was: newly diagnosed GD, antithyroid drugs for less than 3 months. The TCR library was prepared using RNA isolated from PBMCs. Trimming removed 6 bases at V and 2 bases at J, with 8 bases between. The CDR3 is 13 residues long. Germline V gives CDR1 MDHEN, CDR2 SYDVKM. The sample was also reused in another study, on T cells in Graves' hyperthyroidism and ophthalmopathy. That work states: The authors deemed Graves' hyperthyroidism stable absent ophthalmopathy progression within 18 months. HTBI primers were used for first-round RT-PCR of the TCR CDR3.

The receptor comes from a woman in her twenties or thirties with Graves disease. The V call is TRBV28, the J call TRBJ1-3; D remains unclear. The source was peripheral blood mononuclear cells (PBMCs), collected at new diagnosis, from a patient treated with antithyroid drugs. The CDR3: CASRPRAGNTIYF. Written as DNA, the CDR3 is TGTGCCAGCAGACCAAGGGCTGGAAACACCATATATTTT. Combining the CDR3 with reference TRBV28 and TRBJ1-3 gives the whole variable domain DVKVTQSSRYLVKRTGEKVFLECVQDMDHENMFWYRQDPGLGLRLIYFSYDVKMKEKGDIPEGYSVSREKKERFSLILESASTNQTSMYLCASRPRAGNTIYFGEGSWLTVV.